This TCR beta chain was found in a study of patients and donors after allogeneic stem cell transplantation. TCRdb recomputed calls from the RT-PCR reads with MiXCR, one row per CDR3 protein. The profile shows about 150,000 distinct CDR3 sequences, more than 20% of them singletons. CDR1 and CDR2 (germline): SGDLS, YYNGEE. Trimming removed 3 bases from V and 8 bases from J, with 9 bases in between. This CDR3 is built from 12 residues. This rearrangement joins TRBV9 to TRBJ2-1; no reliable D call. The sequencing input was blood, either unsorted or a sorted T cell fraction (not recorded which). The clonotype originates from a human donor who was either an allogeneic HSCT recipient or a stem cell or donor lymphocyte infusion donor (not recorded which). It is not recorded whose cells these are; they may come from a transplant donor. The CDR3 DNA reads TGTGCCAGCAGCGCCCCTTCGCATGAGCAGTTCTTC. This codes for CASSAPSHEQFF.